The clone carrying this T cell receptor beta chain appeared once. This entry belongs to a study of cytomegalovirus exposure and HLA in healthy donors. Study overall: Unique TCRs numbering roughly 80 million, obtained from HLA-typed donors, made up an early data release.

Between the trimmed V and J ends, which lost 3 bases and 0 bases, there was a span of 14 bases. The CDR3 is 16 residues long. Germline lookup yields CDR1 MGHDK and CDR2 SYGVNS. Amplification used 60 Vbeta primers and 13 Jbeta primers. Clones were sequenced by immunoSEQ multiplex PCR, and TCRdb holds only the in-frame ones, with some missing. The sample shows 140,000 or so clones, around 78% of them seen only once. The sequencing input was PBMCs. The chain uses TRBV25-1 and TRBJ1-1; a weak D match, TRBD1 (6 bases). The receptor was derived from a woman between 18 and 29 years old in good health and CMV-seropositive. CDR3 region: CASSEGAGRLNTEAFF. The CDR3 DNA sequence: TGTGCCAGCAGTGAGGGGGCAGGTCGGCTGAACACTGAAGCTTTCTTT.